A selection of T cell receptor beta chains follows, all from one sample in a study of a mutant IDH1 vaccine in newly diagnosed glioma. Their target antigens are unknown. Data came from immunoSEQ multiplex PCR; TCRdb stores just in-frame clones and leaves some out. The table lists 40,000 or so clones, over 75% of them singletons. The sequencing used PBMCs, collected from a glioma patient whose treatment included an IDH1 peptide vaccine. The receptors were gathered from a man in his forties or fifties with glioma. Both conserved end residues are part of each CDR3. Each record gives: clone size, D gene, V gene, J gene, CDR3 protein, CDR3 DNA. A D gene is named only where the DNA matches it firmly. The listing skips clone size in some rows; elsewhere it reads once, few, many or a size class.

NA,NA,TRBV9,TRBJ2-7,CASSVASGGSYEQYF,TGTGCCAGCAGCGTAGCTAGTGGGGGGAGCTACGAGCAGTACTTC
NA,NA,TRBV5-1,TRBJ2-1,CASSLGDLSSYNEQFF,TGCGCCAGCAGCTTGGGGGACTTAAGCTCCTACAATGAGCAGTTCTTC
medium-sized,NA,TRBV6-5,TRBJ1-5,CASSYTGGTDQPQHF,TGTGCCAGCAGTTACACGGGGGGCACGGATCAGCCCCAGCATTTT
NA,NA,TRBV5-1,TRBJ2-5,CASSFEGDETQYF,TGCGCCAGCAGCTTTGAGGGGGACGAGACCCAGTACTTC
NA,TRBD1,TRBV5-1,TRBJ2-7,CASSTSGQGFSGEQYF,TGCGCCAGCAGCACCAGTGGACAGGGGTTTTCTGGCGAGCAGTACTTC
NA,NA,TRBV28,TRBJ1-5,CASSTNAGNSNQPQHF,TGTGCCAGCAGTACTAACGCCGGGAACTCCAATCAGCCCCAGCATTTT
NA,TRBD2,TRBV4-1,TRBJ2-3,CASSQDQSGRATDTQYF,TGCGCCAGCAGCCAAGATCAGAGCGGGAGGGCCACAGATACGCAGTATTTT
NA,NA,TRBV5-4,TRBJ2-2,CASSFTGELFF,TGTGCCAGCAGCTTCACCGGGGAGCTGTTTTTT
NA,NA,TRBV7-9,TRBJ2-7,CASSLAVIDEQYF,TGTGCCAGCAGCTTAGCAGTCATCGACGAGCAGTACTTC
NA,TRBD2,TRBV2,TRBJ2-4,CASSVAGGPANIQYF,TGTGCCAGCAGTGTAGCGGGAGGGCCAGCGAACATTCAGTACTTC
NA,TRBD2,TRBV4-3,TRBJ2-7,CASSQDLAGGRYEQYF,TGCGCCAGCAGCCAAGATCTAGCGGGAGGTCGCTACGAGCAGTACTTC
NA,NA,TRBV13,TRBJ2-7,CASSLSIGVAYEQYF,TGTGCCAGCAGCTTATCTATAGGGGTCGCTTACGAGCAGTACTTC
NA,NA,TRBV19,TRBJ1-5,CASSPDRLSNQPQHF,TGTGCCAGTAGTCCCGACAGACTTAGCAATCAGCCCCAGCATTTT
NA,TRBD2,TRBV18,TRBJ2-3,CASTGLARDTQYF,TGTGCCAGCACGGGACTAGCAAGAGATACGCAGTATTTT
NA,NA,TRBV20-1,TRBJ2-2,CSASMGRELFF,TGCAGTGCTAGTATGGGAAGGGAGCTGTTTTTT
NA,TRBD1,TRBV11-2,TRBJ1-1,CASSPRQGTMNTEAFF,TGTGCCAGCAGCCCCAGACAGGGGACAATGAACACTGAAGCTTTCTTT
NA,NA,TRBV2,TRBJ2-1,CASSPQRTGVGNEQFF,TGTGCCAGCAGTCCCCAACGGACGGGGGTTGGAAATGAGCAGTTCTTC
NA,NA,TRBV10-3,TRBJ1-4,CAISGRDNEKLFF,TGTGCCATCAGTGGGAGGGACAATGAAAAACTGTTTTTT
NA,NA,TRBV5-1,TRBJ1-1,CASSLVGQPNTEAFF,TGCGCCAGCAGCTTGGTGGGACAACCGAACACTGAAGCTTTCTTT
NA,NA,TRBV5-1,TRBJ1-4,CASSLDTWGSEKLFF,TGCGCCAGCAGCTTAGACACATGGGGCAGTGAAAAACTGTTTTTT
NA,NA,TRBV18,TRBJ2-5,CASSPSGAGTQYF,TGTGCCAGCTCACCTTCAGGGGCTGGGACCCAGTACTTC
NA,TRBD2,TRBV11-3,TRBJ2-3,CASSSPGDPTSGGGDTQYF,TGTGCCAGCAGCTCACCGGGCGATCCGACTAGCGGAGGGGGTGATACGCAGTATTTT
few,NA,TRBV9,TRBJ2-7,CASSLSVGRGYEQYF,TGTGCCAGCAGCCTCTCGGTGGGACGGGGCTACGAGCAGTACTTC
NA,TRBD1,TRBV25-1,TRBJ1-4,CASSGGTGTVATNEKLFF,TGTGCCAGCAGTGGTGGGACAGGAACAGTTGCAACTAATGAAAAACTGTTTTTT
NA,NA,TRBV7-3,TRBJ2-2,CASSLGGTGELFF,TGTGCCAGCAGCTTAGGCGGCACCGGGGAGCTGTTTTTT
NA,NA,TRBV5-5,TRBJ1-3,CASSSTGRNTIYF,TGTGCCAGCAGCTCGACAGGAAGAAACACCATATATTTT
NA,TRBD1,TRBV6-6,TRBJ1-1,CASSHRGHVSEAFF,TGTGCCAGCAGTCACAGGGGGCACGTCTCTGAAGCTTTCTTT
NA,NA,TRBV7-2,TRBJ2-7,CASSLVLGPKGEQYF,TGTGCCAGCAGCTTAGTTTTAGGCCCGAAGGGGGAGCAGTACTTC